This passage covers 24 T cell receptor beta chains from one sample sequenced in a study of OX40 agonist ivuxolimab in advanced cancers. Repertoires were generated with immunoSEQ multiplex PCR, while TCRdb's copy carries only in-frame clones and drops some. The sample comprises approximately 50,000 clones, about 95% of which are singletons, and 9.5% to 12% rests with the top ten. The sequences come from CD4+ or CD8+ T cells sorted from blood, collected in a trial of the OX40 agonist ivuxolimab. The receptors stem from an adult with an advanced solid tumor such as melanoma, head and neck, liver or kidney cancer.

The chain is built from TRBV15 and TRBJ2-1; TRBD2 matches 11 bases. The CDR3 runs 19 residues. With 6 bases clipped from V and 0 bases from J, the junction kept 13 bases outside the gene matches. CDR1 is LNHNV, CDR2 YYDKDF, per germline (reference sequence). The CDR3 DNA sequence: TGTGCCACCAGTTTACTCGCCCTTAGCGGGAGGGGCTCCTACAATGAGCAGTTCTTC. It specifies CATSLLALSGRGSYNEQFF.

The chain uses TRBV6-5 and TRBJ1-4, with 10 bases identical to TRBD1. This CDR3 is 14 amino acids long. Trimming took 6 bases from V and 8 from J; bases not matched to a gene: 6. Germline V gene data show CDR1 as MNHEY and CDR2 as SVGAGI. As DNA, the CDR3 is TGTGCCAGCAGCACCGGGACAGGGGACGAAAAACTGTTTTTT. Protein sequence: CASSTGTGDEKLFF.

V gene TRBV7-8 combines with J gene TRBJ2-1; D is ambiguous. Looked up from germline, CDR1 is SGHVS and CDR2 is FQNEAQ. V lost 0 bases and J lost 11, with 5 bases in between. The CDR3 consists of 11 residues. The CDR3 is CASSLAGQQFF. DNA of the CDR3: TGTGCCAGCAGCTTAGCTGGACAGCAGTTCTTC.

The chain has TRBV4-3 and TRBJ2-7, with D possibly matching TRBD2 (5 bases). Trimming left V 1 base short and J 4 bases short, with 14 bases between. CDR1 LGHNA and CDR2 YSLEER come from the germline V gene. CDR3 length equals 15 residues. Here the CDR3 reads CASSQGRSEMYEQYF. CDR3 bases: TGCGCCAGCAGCCAAGGGAGGTCCGAGATGTACGAGCAGTACTTC.

CDR3 sequence: CSVKAGELFF. CDR3 coding DNA: TGCAGCGTAAAGGCCGGGGAGCTGTTTTTT. The chain links TRBV29-1 to TRBJ2-2, with no clear D. Trimming removed 6 bases from V and 6 bases from J, with 5 bases in between. The CDR3 spans 10 residues. Germline V lookup: CDR1 SQVTM, CDR2 ANQGSEA.

With respect to this clone: Other DNA sequences in the same sample also yield this CDR3. V is TRBV27 and J is TRBJ2-7; D possibly corresponds to TRBD2 (6 bases). CDR1 is MNHEY, CDR2 SMNVEV, per germline (reference sequence). This CDR3 is built from 15 residues. V lost 2 bases and J 5 bases, leaving 16 bases between the germline ends. CDR3 protein: CASSLAGGVTNEQYF. As DNA, the CDR3 is TGTGCCAGCAGTTTAGCCGGAGGGGTCACCAACGAGCAGTACTTC.

J is TRBJ2-7 and V is TRBV7-9, with D maybe TRBD2 (6 bases). The length of the CDR3 is 18 residues. V lost 5 bases to trimming and J lost 3 bases, with 26 bases between them. Germline values: CDR1 SEHNR, CDR2 FQNEAQ (reference sequence). The CDR3 loop is CASSVELRGKHPGYEQYF. CDR3 nucleotides: TGTGCCAGCAGCGTAGAATTGCGGGGAAAACACCCAGGCTACGAGCAGTACTTC.

This clone was found once. The gene calls are TRBV19 and TRBJ2-2; D remains ambiguous. CDR3 length: 14 residues. The germline CDR1 and CDR2 sequences are LNHDA and SQIVND (reference sequence). V shed 3 bases and J shed 4 bases, with 9 bases lying between them. Here the CDR3 reads CASSIWSGTGELFF. CDR3 DNA: TGTGCCAGTAGTATTTGGTCTGGCACCGGGGAGCTGTTTTTT.

V gene TRBV9 combines with J gene TRBJ2-3; 13 bases map to TRBD2. CDR1 and CDR2 (germline): SGDLS, YYNGEE. The CDR3 length is 16 residues. V was pared by 0 bases and J by 4 bases, with 2 bases of the junction left unmatched. CDR3 DNA: TGTGCCAGCAGCGTAGGGACTAGCGGGAGATCAGATACGCAGTATTTT. The encoded protein is CASSVGTSGRSDTQYF.

J is TRBJ1-2 and V is TRBV9; D possibly corresponds to TRBD1 (6 bases). V lost 4 bases and J 4 bases, leaving 8 bases between the germline ends. The CDR3 is 12 residues long. Germline lookup yields CDR1 SGDLS and CDR2 YYNGEE. In DNA form, the CDR3 reads TGTGCCAGCAGCTTACAGGGCTATGGCTACACCTTC. Its protein product is CASSLQGYGYTF.

This chain joins TRBV6-5 and TRBJ2-7; tentatively, D is TRBD1 (6 bases). CDR3 size: 12 residues. V was cut by 6 bases and J by 3 bases, with 9 bases left in between. Germline V gene data show CDR1 as MNHEY and CDR2 as SVGAGI. DNA for the CDR3: TGTGCCAGCAGCACGACAGGCTACGAGCAGTACTTC. It translates to CASSTTGYEQYF.

The chain couples TRBV10-3 to TRBJ1-4; D is unclear. The CDR3 runs to 15 residues. Germline V gives CDR1 ENHRY, CDR2 SYGVKD. Trimming cost V 6 bases and J 3 bases, with 14 bases left between them. This chain's CDR3 is CAIRTRTESNEKLFF. The CDR3 DNA reads TGTGCCATCAGAACTAGGACGGAGTCTAATGAAAAACTGTTTTTT.

This clone has a single count. J is TRBJ2-7 and V is TRBV25-1, with D perhaps matching TRBD2 (5 bases). This CDR3 spans 15 amino acids. CDR1 and CDR2 (germline): MGHDK, SYGVNS. With 4 bases removed from V and 0 bases from J, the gap between germline ends came to 13 bases. The CDR3 protein is CASSVAGGSSYEQYF. As DNA, the CDR3 is TGTGCCAGCAGTGTCGCCGGTGGGAGCTCCTACGAGCAGTACTTC.

The J gene is TRBJ1-5, the V gene TRBV7-9, with 11 bases identical to TRBD1. The ends lost 3 bases at V and 5 bases at J; junction bases unmatched: 0. CDR1 is SEHNR, CDR2 FQNEAQ, per germline (reference sequence). The CDR3 contains 14 residues. The CDR3 region has the DNA TGTGCCAGCAGCTTGGGACAGGGGGATCAGCCCCAGCATTTT. Protein: CASSLGQGDQPQHF.

This clone was counted a few times. The chain uses TRBV5-6 and TRBJ2-7; the D is unclear. This CDR3 contains 14 residues. V gave up 3 bases and J gave up 2 bases, with 12 bases separating them. CDR1 and CDR2 (germline): SGHDT, YYEEEE. The CDR3 reads CASSWAALPYEQYF. DNA of the CDR3: TGTGCCAGCAGCTGGGCGGCCTTACCCTACGAGCAGTACTTC. The complete variable domain, with remaining parts taken from reference TRBV5-6 and TRBJ2-7, reads DAGVTQSPTHLIKTRGQQVTLRCSPKSGHDTVSWYQQALGQGPQFIFQYYEEEERQRGNFPDRFSGHQFPNYSSELNVNALLLGDSALYLCASSWAALPYEQYFGPGTRLTVT.

The chain is built from TRBV16 and TRBJ2-5, with TRBD2 as a possible D gene (5 bases). V was trimmed by 4 bases and J by 2 bases, leaving 17 bases between them. CDR1 is KGHSY and CDR2 is FQNENV in the germline V gene. The CDR3 loop spans 16 amino acids. CDR3 nucleotide sequence: TGTGCCAGCAGCCCTCCAATCCCGAGAGGGCAAGAGACCCAGTACTTC. Translating it yields CASSPPIPRGQETQYF.

The chain uses TRBV6-5 and TRBJ1-2, with 8 bases lining up with TRBD1. The V gene's germline CDR1 is MNHEY and CDR2 SVGAGI. This CDR3 comprises 13 residues. The V gene end was trimmed by 2 bases and the J gene end by 6 bases; junction bases not matched to a gene: 2. The CDR3 region is CASSYGRGHGYTF. CDR3 coding DNA: TGTGCCAGCAGTTACGGCAGGGGGCATGGCTACACCTTC.

V and J are TRBV18 and TRBJ2-7; 11 bases agree with TRBD1. This CDR3 has 15 residues. V shed 4 bases, J shed 3 bases, and the junction held 5 bases outside the gene matches. Germline-derived CDR1 and CDR2 are KGHSH and LQKENI. The CDR3 nucleotides read TGTGCCAGCTCACGTCCAGGGACAGGGGGCTACGAGCAGTACTTC. Amino acids: CASSRPGTGGYEQYF.

The J gene is TRBJ1-1, the V gene TRBV7-6; D remains unclear. This CDR3 comprises 14 residues. Germline V lookup: CDR1 SGHVS, CDR2 FNYEAQ. Trimming left V 1 base short and J 1 base short, with 7 bases between. CDR3 in amino acids: CASSLDRSNTEAFF. The CDR3 nucleotides read TGTGCCAGCAGCTTAGACCGATCGAACACTGAAGCTTTCTTT. The full variable domain, rest sourced from reference TRBV7-6 and TRBJ1-1, is GAGVSQSPRYKVTKRGQDVALRCDPISGHVSLYWYRQALGQGPEFLTYFNYEAQQDKSGLPNDRFSAERPEGSISTLTIQRTEQRDSAMYRCASSLDRSNTEAFFGQGTRLTVV.

This clone is a singleton in its sample. This chain links TRBV19 with TRBJ1-5; D gene uncertain. V dropped 7 bases and J dropped 7 bases, with 11 bases sitting between them. This CDR3 has 12 residues. Germline CDR1 and CDR2: LNHDA and SQIVND (reference sequence). The CDR3 coding sequence is TGTGCCAGTACCTATGGAGGCCAGCCCCAGCATTTT. Translation gives CASTYGGQPQHF.

This chain connects TRBV28 to TRBJ2-7; tentative D call: TRBD1 (6 bases). CDR1 and CDR2 (germline): MDHEN, SYDVKM. With 7 bases removed from V and 5 bases from J, the gap between germline ends came to 15 bases. The CDR3 has 13 residues. CDR3 residues: CASNDRWIDEQYF. The DNA for the CDR3 is TGTGCCAGCAATGACAGGTGGATCGACGAGCAGTACTTC.

The table lists this clone with a few counts. The gene calls are TRBV7-6 and TRBJ2-3; 13 bases align to TRBD2. Germline-derived CDR1 and CDR2 are SGHVS and FNYEAQ. V was pared by 4 bases and J by 2 bases, with 9 bases of the junction left unmatched. CDR3 size: 18 residues. Here the CDR3 DNA reads TGTGCCAGCAGCTGGGGACTAGCGGGAACTCAATTCACAGATACGCAGTATTTT. This encodes CASSWGLAGTQFTDTQYF.

The CDR3 loop reads CASSLYLWASGQETQYF. CDR3 nucleotides: TGTGCCAGCAGCTTATACCTCTGGGCTAGCGGGCAAGAGACCCAGTACTTC. V usage is TRBV11-2 and J usage is TRBJ2-5; 8 positions agree with TRBD2. This CDR3 contains 17 residues. Germline-derived CDR1 and CDR2 are SGHAT and FQNNGV. The V segment lost 2 bases and the J segment 2 bases; nucleotides outside the gene matches: 10.

V usage is TRBV10-3 and J usage is TRBJ2-5; D gene ambiguous. Germline lookup yields CDR1 ENHRY and CDR2 SYGVKD. The CDR3 consists of 14 residues. V shed 3 bases and J shed 1 base, with 9 bases lying between them. This CDR3 is CAISEHRSQETQYF. The CDR3 DNA follows: TGTGCCATCAGTGAACACAGATCCCAAGAGACCCAGTACTTC.